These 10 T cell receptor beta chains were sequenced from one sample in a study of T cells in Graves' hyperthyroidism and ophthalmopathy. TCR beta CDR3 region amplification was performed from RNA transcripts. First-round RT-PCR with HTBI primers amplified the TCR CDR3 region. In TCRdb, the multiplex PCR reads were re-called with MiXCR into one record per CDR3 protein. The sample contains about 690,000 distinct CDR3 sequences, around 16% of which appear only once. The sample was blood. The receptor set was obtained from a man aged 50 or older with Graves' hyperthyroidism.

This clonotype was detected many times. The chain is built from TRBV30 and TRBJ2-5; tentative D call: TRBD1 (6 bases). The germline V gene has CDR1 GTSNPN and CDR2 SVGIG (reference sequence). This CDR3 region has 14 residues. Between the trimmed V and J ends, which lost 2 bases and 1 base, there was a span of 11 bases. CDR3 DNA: TGTGCCTGGAGTTCTGGACAGCTCCAAGAGACCCAGTACTTC. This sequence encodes CAWSSGQLQETQYF.

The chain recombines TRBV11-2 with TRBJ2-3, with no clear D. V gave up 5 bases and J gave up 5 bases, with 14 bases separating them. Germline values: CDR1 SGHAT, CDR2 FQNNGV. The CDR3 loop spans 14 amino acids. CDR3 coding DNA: TGTGCCAGCAGCGTAGCAAGATCTGGAGATACGCAGTATTTT. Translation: CASSVARSGDTQYF.

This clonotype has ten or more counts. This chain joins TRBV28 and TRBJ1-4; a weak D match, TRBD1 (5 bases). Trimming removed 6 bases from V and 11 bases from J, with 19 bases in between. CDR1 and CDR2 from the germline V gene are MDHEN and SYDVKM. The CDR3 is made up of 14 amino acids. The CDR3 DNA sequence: TGTGCCAGCAGCCCCGGGACTTTCGGAGAGAAACTGTTTTTT. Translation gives CASSPGTFGEKLFF.

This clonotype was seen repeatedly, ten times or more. The CDR3 reads CASSQDRVARDEQYF. The CDR3 region has the DNA TGTGCCAGCAGCCAAGATCGAGTAGCGAGGGACGAGCAGTACTTC. J is TRBJ2-7 and V is TRBV3-1; the D gene is possibly TRBD2 (5 bases). Trimming left V 0 bases short and J 5 bases short, with 14 bases between. The germline V gene has CDR1 LGHDT and CDR2 YNNKEL (reference sequence). The CDR3 length is 15 residues.

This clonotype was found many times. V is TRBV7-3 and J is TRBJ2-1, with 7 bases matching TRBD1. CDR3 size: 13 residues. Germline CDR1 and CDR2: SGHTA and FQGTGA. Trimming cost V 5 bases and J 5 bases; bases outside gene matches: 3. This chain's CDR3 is CASSPTGDNEQFF. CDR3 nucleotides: TGTGCCAGCAGCCCTACAGGGGACAATGAGCAGTTCTTC.

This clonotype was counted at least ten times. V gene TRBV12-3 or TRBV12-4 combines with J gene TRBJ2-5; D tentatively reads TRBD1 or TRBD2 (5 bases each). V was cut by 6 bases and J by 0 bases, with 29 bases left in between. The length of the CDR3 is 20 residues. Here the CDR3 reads CASSLSGQAEPKNYQETQYF. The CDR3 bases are TGTGCCAGCAGCCTCTCGGGGCAGGCCGAACCCAAAAATTACCAAGAGACCCAGTACTTC.

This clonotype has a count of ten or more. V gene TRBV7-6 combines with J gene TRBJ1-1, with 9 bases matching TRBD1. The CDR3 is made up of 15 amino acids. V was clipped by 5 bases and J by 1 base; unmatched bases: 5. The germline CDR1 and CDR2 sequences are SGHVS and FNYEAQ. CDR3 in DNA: TGTGCCAGCAGCCCTGGGACAGGGAAGAACACTGAAGCTTTCTTT. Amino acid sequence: CASSPGTGKNTEAFF.

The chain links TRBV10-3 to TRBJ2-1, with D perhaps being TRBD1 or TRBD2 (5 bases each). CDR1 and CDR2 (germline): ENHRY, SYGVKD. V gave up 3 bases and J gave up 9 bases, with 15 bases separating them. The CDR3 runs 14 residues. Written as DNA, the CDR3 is TGTGCCATCAGTGAAGTTGGGGGTAAAAGTGAGCAGTTCTTC. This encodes CAISEVGGKSEQFF.

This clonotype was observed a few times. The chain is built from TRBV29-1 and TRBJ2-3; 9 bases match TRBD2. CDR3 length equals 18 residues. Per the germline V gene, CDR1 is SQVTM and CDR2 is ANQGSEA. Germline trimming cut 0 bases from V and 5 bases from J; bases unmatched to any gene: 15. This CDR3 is CSVEDPFRREGKIDTQYF. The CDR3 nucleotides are TGCAGCGTTGAAGATCCGTTTAGGCGGGAGGGAAAGATAGATACGCAGTATTTT.

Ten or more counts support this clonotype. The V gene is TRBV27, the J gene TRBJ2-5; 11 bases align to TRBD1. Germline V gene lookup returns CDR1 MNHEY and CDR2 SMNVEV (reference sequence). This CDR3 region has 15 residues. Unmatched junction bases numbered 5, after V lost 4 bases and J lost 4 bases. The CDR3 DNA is TGTGCCAGCAGTTCGAGGACAGGGGGCAGAGAGACCCAGTACTTC. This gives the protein CASSSRTGGRETQYF.